Below, 7 T cell receptor beta chains from the same sample are listed, as sequenced in a study of T cell changes during pregnancy in multiple sclerosis. Repertoires were generated with immunoSEQ multiplex PCR, while TCRdb's copy carries only in-frame clones and drops some. The data show 70,000 to 95,000 clones, 93% seen once. Sequences were derived from peripheral blood, sampled in the second trimester of pregnancy. The receptor set was obtained from a female donor with multiple sclerosis, enrolled in a pregnancy study.

The chain employs TRBV6-1 and TRBJ1-1, with a weak D call TRBD1 (5 bases). The CDR3 is made up of 13 amino acids. Trimming took off 2 bases at V and 11 bases at J, with 15 bases between the two ends. Germline CDR1 is MNHNS and CDR2 is SASEGT. In nucleotides, the CDR3 is TGTGCCAGCAGTGAAATGGTTCGGGGGTTCGCTTTCTTT. As protein: CASSEMVRGFAFF.

V gene TRBV9 combines with J gene TRBJ2-1; D possibly corresponds to TRBD2 (6 bases). The V gene lost 0 bases and the J gene lost 8 bases, with 15 bases spanning the gap. Germline CDR1 and CDR2: SGDLS and YYNGEE. CDR3 size: 15 residues. The CDR3 nucleotides are TGTGCCAGCAGCGTAGTGGAGGGGATTGGCGATGAGCAGTTCTTC. Protein sequence: CASSVVEGIGDEQFF. Complete variable domain (other parts from reference TRBV9 and TRBJ2-1): DSGVTQTPKHLITATGQRVTLRCSPRSGDLSVYWYQQSLDQGLQFLIQYYNGEERAKGNILERFSAQQFPDLHSELNLSSLELGDSALYFCASSVVEGIGDEQFFGPGTRLTVL.

The count of this clone is one. The chain joins TRBV5-1 to TRBJ2-1; maybe TRBD1 (6 bases). This CDR3 comprises 15 residues. V was shortened by 5 bases and J by 2 bases, with 14 bases between the two germline ends. Germline V gives CDR1 SGHRS, CDR2 YFSETQ. CDR3 loop: CASRTGTQTYNEQFF. DNA of the CDR3: TGCGCCAGCAGGACCGGGACACAGACCTACAATGAGCAGTTCTTC.

CDR3: CASSSGHQRNIQYF. The DNA for the CDR3 is TGTGCCAGCAGCTCGGGACACCAGAGAAACATTCAGTACTTC. The chain links TRBV5-6 to TRBJ2-4, with a weak D call TRBD1 (6 bases). CDR1 is SGHDT and CDR2 is YYEEEE in the germline V gene. Deletions cut 3 bases from V and 6 bases from J, with 13 bases between. The CDR3 extends over 14 amino acids. The complete variable domain, with remaining parts taken from reference TRBV5-6 and TRBJ2-4, reads DAGVTQSPTHLIKTRGQQVTLRCSPKSGHDTVSWYQQALGQGPQFIFQYYEEEERQRGNFPDRFSGHQFPNYSSELNVNALLLGDSALYLCASSSGHQRNIQYFGAGTRLSVL.

The chain links TRBV19 to TRBJ2-7; D is possibly TRBD2 (5 bases). The V gene lost 4 bases and the J gene lost 2 bases, with 12 bases spanning the gap. Germline CDR1 is LNHDA and CDR2 is SQIVND (reference sequence). The CDR3 runs to 14 residues. In DNA form, the CDR3 reads TGTGCCAGTAGTAGCGGGTCGCTGCCCTACGAGCAGTACTTC. Translating it yields CASSSGSLPYEQYF.

This rearrangement joins TRBV6-4 to TRBJ1-1, with 7 nucleotides matching TRBD1. The CDR3 totals 13 residues. The V gene's germline CDR1 is MRHNA and CDR2 SNTAGT. J was trimmed by 3 bases and V by 5 bases; bases with no gene match: 3. In nucleotides, the CDR3 is TGTGCCAGCAGTACAGGGGCGCACACTGAAGCTTTCTTT. Its translation is CASSTGAHTEAFF.

The chain links TRBV28 to TRBJ1-1; no firm D call. Trimming removed 4 bases at V and 6 bases at J, with 6 bases between. Germline loops: CDR1 MDHEN, CDR2 SYDVKM. The CDR3 is 11 amino acids. This CDR3 is CASSWAAEAFF. DNA for the CDR3: TGTGCCAGCAGTTGGGCAGCTGAAGCTTTCTTT.